This TCR beta chain was documented in a study of sequential checkpoint blockade in melanoma. This clone turned up a few times. Documented treatment: randomized to nivolumab then ipilimumab (arm A) or the reverse (arm B). The assay was immunoSEQ multiplex PCR, and TCRdb's table has in-frame clones only and misses some. The sample contains under 15,000 clones, under 25% of which appear only once. This TCR derives from a human donor with melanoma. The sequencing here drew on tumor tissue (inferred from file names), taken from a patient given nivolumab and ipilimumab in sequence.

The CDR3 sequence: CATRGSGANVLTF. CDR3 sequence (DNA): TGTGCCACCCGGGGGTCTGGGGCCAACGTCCTGACTTTC. The chain links TRBV6-8 to TRBJ2-6, with D perhaps matching TRBD2 (6 bases). Germline-derived CDR1 and CDR2 are MNHGY and SAAAGT. Trimming took off 10 bases at V and 1 base at J, with 8 bases between the two ends. This CDR3 comprises 13 residues.